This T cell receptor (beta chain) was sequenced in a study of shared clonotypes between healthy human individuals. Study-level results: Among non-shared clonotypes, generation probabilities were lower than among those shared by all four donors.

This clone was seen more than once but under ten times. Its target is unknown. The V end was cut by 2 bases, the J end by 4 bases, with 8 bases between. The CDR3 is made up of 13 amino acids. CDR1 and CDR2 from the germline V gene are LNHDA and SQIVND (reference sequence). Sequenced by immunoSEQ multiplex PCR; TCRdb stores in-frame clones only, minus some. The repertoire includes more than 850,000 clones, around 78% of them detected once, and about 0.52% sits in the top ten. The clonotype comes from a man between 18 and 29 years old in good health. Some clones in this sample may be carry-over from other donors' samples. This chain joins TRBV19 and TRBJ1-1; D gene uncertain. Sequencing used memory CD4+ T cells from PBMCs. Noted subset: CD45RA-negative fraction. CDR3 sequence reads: CASSISAGTEAFF. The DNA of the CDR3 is TGTGCCAGTAGTATATCCGCGGGCACTGAAGCTTTCTTT.